This T cell receptor (beta chain) emerged from a study of CD8 T cells in ankylosing spondylitis. General study points: As for the disease-linked clones, they showed a CD8+ phenotype and occurred at relatively low frequencies in peripheral blood. From matched ankylosing spondylitis synovial fluid, disease-linked clones were reportedly recovered at significantly enriched levels.

Germline CDR1 is MNHEY and CDR2 is SVGAGI. The CDR3 contains 11 residues. V was trimmed by 8 bases and J by 7 bases, leaving 8 bases between them. On this clonotype itself: No antigen is known for it.

Quantitative barcoded 5'-RACE was used to prepare TCR beta libraries. TCRdb reprocessed the 5' RACE reads via MiXCR and lists one record per CDR3 protein. This table has about 360,000 distinct CDR3 sequences, over 12% appearing once. The specimen was blood, either unsorted or a sorted T cell fraction (not recorded which). The J gene is TRBJ1-4, the V gene TRBV6-5, with D uncertain. The sequence was collected from a male donor with ankylosing spondylitis or in good health (not recorded which). CDR3 in DNA: TGTGCCAGCCGACTGGGTGAAAAACTGTTTTTT. This sequence encodes CASRLGEKLFF.